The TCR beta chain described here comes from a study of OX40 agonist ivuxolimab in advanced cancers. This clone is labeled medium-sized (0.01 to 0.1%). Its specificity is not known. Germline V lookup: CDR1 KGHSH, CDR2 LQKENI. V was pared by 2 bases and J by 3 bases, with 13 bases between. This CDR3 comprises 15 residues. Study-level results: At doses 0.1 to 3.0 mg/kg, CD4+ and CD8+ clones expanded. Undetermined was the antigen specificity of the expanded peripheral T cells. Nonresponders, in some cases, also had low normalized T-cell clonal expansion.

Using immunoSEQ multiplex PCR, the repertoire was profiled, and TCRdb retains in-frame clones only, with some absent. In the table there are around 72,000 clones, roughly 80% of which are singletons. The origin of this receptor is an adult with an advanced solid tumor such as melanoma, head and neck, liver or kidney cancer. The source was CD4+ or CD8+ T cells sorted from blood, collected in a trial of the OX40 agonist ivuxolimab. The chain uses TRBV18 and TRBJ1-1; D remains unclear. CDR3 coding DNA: TGTGCCAGCTCACCAAGGCGATCCCCAGACACTGAAGCTTTCTTT. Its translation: CASSPRRSPDTEAFF.